This TCR beta chain was sequenced in a study of blood T cells in healthy people across ages. Findings and limits, study-wide: A roughly linear age-dependent decrease characterized TCR beta diversity per million T cells. Diversity was higher, and naive CD4+ cells more numerous, in long-lived donors than in aged donors. Donor CMV status was unknown, possibly confounding expanded clonotype changes. Estimates of total diversity, which came from one million sequenced T cells, were considered to be underestimates.

On this clonotype: No antigen is known for it.

PCR was performed a second time for roughly 7 to 12 cycles using a sample-barcoded 5' primer and a J-beta primer mix. TCRdb analysed the 5' RACE reads with MiXCR anew, one entry per CDR3 protein. The table has 700,000 to 950,000 distinct CDR3 sequences, roughly 41% seen once. The CDR3 totals 12 residues. V lost 8 bases to trimming and J lost 11 bases, with 18 bases between them. Germline V lookup: CDR1 MNHEY, CDR2 SVGEGT. The chain has TRBV6-2 or TRBV6-3 and TRBJ2-5, with D uncertain. Sequencing was done on a sample of blood. This sequence originates from a woman aged 55-70 years in good health. The CDR3 region has the DNA TGTGCCAGCTCCACGTCGGGCCTTGAGCAGTACTTC. Protein product: CASSTSGLEQYF.